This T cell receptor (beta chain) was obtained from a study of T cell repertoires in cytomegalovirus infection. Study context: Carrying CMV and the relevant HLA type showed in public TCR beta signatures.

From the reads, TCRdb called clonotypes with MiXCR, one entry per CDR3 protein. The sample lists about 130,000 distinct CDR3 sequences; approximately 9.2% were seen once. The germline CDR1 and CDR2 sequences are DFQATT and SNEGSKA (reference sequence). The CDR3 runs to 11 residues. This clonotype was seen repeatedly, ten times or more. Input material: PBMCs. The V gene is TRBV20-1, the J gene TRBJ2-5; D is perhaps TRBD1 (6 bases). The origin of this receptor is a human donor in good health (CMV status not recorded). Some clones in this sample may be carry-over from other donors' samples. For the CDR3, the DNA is TGCAGCGGAGGACAGAAAGAGACCCAGTACTTC. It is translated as CSGGQKETQYF.